This TCR beta chain was recorded in a study of shared clonotypes between healthy human individuals. Whole-study findings and limits: Non-shared clonotypes had lower generation probabilities than those shared by all four donors.

Comments on this clone: Its antigen is unidentified.

Looked up from germline, CDR1 is SGHTS and CDR2 is YDEGEE. This CDR3 has 13 residues. J gave up 6 bases and V 4 bases, and 4 bases lay outside the gene matches. Assay used: immunoSEQ multiplex PCR; TCRdb lists only in-frame clones, some missing. The sample yields about 580,000 clones, 98% seen once. Terminally differentiated effector memory CD45RA+ cells were excluded from the naive CD8 cells, which were CD45RO-negative and positively selected for CCR7. The chain carries TRBV5-8 and TRBJ2-4, with 7 bases lining up with TRBD1. The material sequenced was naive CD8+ T cells sorted from blood. The sequence came from a man under 40 in good health. The CDR3: CASSLGGRNIQYF. The CDR3 region has the DNA TGTGCCAGCAGCCTAGGGGGCAGAAACATTCAGTACTTC.